A selection of T cell receptor beta chains follows, all from one sample in a study of blood T cells in healthy people across ages. TCRdb redid the calling of the 5' RACE reads with MiXCR, one entry per CDR3 protein. There are about 1.6 million distinct CDR3 sequences in the sample; roughly a third occur only once, and about 11% lies in the top ten. What was sequenced was blood. The origin of the receptors is a woman aged 25 to 39 in good health. Both conserved end residues are part of each CDR3. The D gene is left open where the match is weak. Clone sizes are given selectively: once, few, many, or a class where the clone is expanded.

TRBD2	TRBJ2-7	once	TRBV2	TGTGCCAGAGGGGGGACTAGCGACTCCTACGAGCAGTACTTC	CARGGTSDSYEQYF
TRBD2	TRBJ2-1	few	TRBV6-2/TRBV6-3	TGTGCCAGCAGTCCTAGCGGGGCGTGGAATGAGCAGTTCTTC	CASSPSGAWNEQFF
TRBD2	TRBJ2-1	.	TRBV2	TGTGCCAGCAGCCCAGCGGGGGACGGTTTAAATGAGCAGTTCTTC	CASSPAGDGLNEQFF
.	TRBJ2-7	few	TRBV11-2	TGTGCCAGCAGCTTTGTTGTGGAGGGGGAGCAGTACTTC	CASSFVVEGEQYF
.	TRBJ1-1	.	TRBV5-1	TGCGCCAGCAGCTTGGCCGGAAGGGTAGGGGAGACTGAAGCTTTCTTT	CASSLAGRVGETEAFF
.	TRBJ1-1	.	TRBV7-9	TGTGCCAGCACCGCAATCAGTGGGAACACTGAAGCTTTCTTT	CASTAISGNTEAFF
.	TRBJ2-7	.	TRBV2	TGTGCCAGCAGTGTTGCGGAGCTATACGAGCAGTACTTC	CASSVAELYEQYF
.	TRBJ1-5	few	TRBV6-6	TGTGCCAGCAACGCTGACGGGCGGGATCGGCCCCAGCATTTT	CASNADGRDRPQHF
TRBD1	TRBJ1-1	.	TRBV6-1	TGTGCCAGCGACAGGGTGAACACTGAAGCTTTCTTT	CASDRVNTEAFF
TRBD1	TRBJ1-5	.	TRBV20-1	TGCAGTGCAACCGGGACAGGGAATCAGCCCCAGCATTTT	CSATGTGNQPQHF
.	TRBJ2-7	few	TRBV15	TGTGCCACTAATCGTAAGGCGTACTTC	CATNRKAYF
.	TRBJ1-2	few	TRBV29-1	TGCAGCGTTGGACAGGTTAACTATGGCTACACCTTC	CSVGQVNYGYTF
TRBD2	TRBJ2-1	few	TRBV5-1	TGCGCCAGCAGCTTGCCTAGCGGGGGGAACAATGAGCAGTTCTTC	CASSLPSGGNNEQFF
TRBD2	TRBJ2-1	.	TRBV29-1	TGCAGCGTTGAAGGAGTCCTGATTGGACTAGCGGGAGTGGATGAGCAGTTCTTC	CSVEGVLIGLAGVDEQFF
TRBD1	TRBJ1-4	.	TRBV20-1	TGCAGTGCTAGGGATCAGGGGGCGTTTGAAAAACTGTTTTTT	CSARDQGAFEKLFF
.	TRBJ1-2	.	TRBV29-1	TGCAGCGCTGCCGCTGGCTACACCTTC	CSAAAGYTF
TRBD2	TRBJ2-7	.	TRBV10-3	TGTGCCATCAGACCGGGACTAGCGGGAGGTACCTACGAGCAGTACTTC	CAIRPGLAGGTYEQYF
.	TRBJ2-7	few	TRBV20-1	TGCAGTGCTAGTTACCCGACTACCTACGAGCAGTACTTC	CSASYPTTYEQYF
.	TRBJ2-1	few	TRBV10-1	TGCGCCAGCAGTGCTCGAGGGTTTGATAATGAGCAGTTCTTC	CASSARGFDNEQFF
.	TRBJ2-2	many	TRBV30	TGTGCCTGGACAGAAGGGTACACCGGGGAGCTGTTTTTT	CAWTEGYTGELFF
.	TRBJ1-2	.	TRBV10-2	TGCGCCAGCAGTAAAACCCCGGGGAATGGCTACACCTTC	CASSKTPGNGYTF
TRBD2	TRBJ2-7	few	TRBV20-1	TGCAGTGCTGTCGGGCAGCGGGGGGCCTACGAGCAGTACTTC	CSAVGQRGAYEQYF
.	TRBJ2-3	.	TRBV6-6	TGTGCCAGCAGTCCCGGGGTGGGCCATGGGACAGATACGCAGTATTTT	CASSPGVGHGTDTQYF
TRBD2	TRBJ2-7	.	TRBV7-8	TGTGCCAGCAGCTTAGGCTTAGCGGGGCAACCTTCCTACAAGCAGTACTTC	CASSLGLAGQPSYKQYF
TRBD2	TRBJ2-1	few	TRBV20-1	TGCAGTCTCGGACTAGCGGGGAATGAGCAGTTCTTC	CSLGLAGNEQFF
.	TRBJ2-7	few	TRBV6-1	TGTGCCAGCAGTGAATTTAAGGGGATTTTCTACGAGCAGTACTTC	CASSEFKGIFYEQYF
.	TRBJ1-4	.	TRBV10-3	TGTGCCATCAGGTCAGGGGCTTCACTGTTTTTT	CAIRSGASLFF
TRBD2	TRBJ2-7	many	TRBV13	TGTGCCAGCAGGGGGCTGAGCGGGGGAAACTACGAGCAGTACTTC	CASRGLSGGNYEQYF
.	TRBJ1-1	.	TRBV5-1	TGCGCCAGCAGCCTACGGACTAACACTGAAGCTTTCTTT	CASSLRTNTEAFF
.	TRBJ1-1	few	TRBV6-1	TGTGCCAGCAGTGAATCTCAAAACACTGAAGCTTTCTTT	CASSESQNTEAFF
.	TRBJ2-1	few	TRBV4-1	TGCGCCAGCAGCCAAGGTCAGACCTTCGACAATGAGCAGTTCTTC	CASSQGQTFDNEQFF
.	TRBJ2-1	.	TRBV18	TGTGCCAGCTCACCATCGGGGGGCTCAACCGGGGGGCAGTTCTTC	CASSPSGGSTGGQFF
TRBD2	TRBJ2-7	few	TRBV20-1	TGCAGTGCGAGGGGACTAGCCGCGGGCTACGAGCAGTACTTC	CSARGLAAGYEQYF
TRBD1	TRBJ2-7	.	TRBV6-1	TGTGCCAGCAGTGAAGGGGGACAGCTCTACGAGCAGTACTTC	CASSEGGQLYEQYF
.	TRBJ2-1	.	TRBV7-9	TGTGCCAGCAGCTCCGTTTCAAAAAGCTGCAATGAGCAGTTCTTC	CASSSVSKSCNEQFF
.	TRBJ1-1	few	TRBV20-1	TGCAGTGCTAGAGTCCGGGGGGAAGCTTTCTTT	CSARVRGEAFF
.	TRBJ2-3	many	TRBV29-1	TGCAGCGCAGCGGAATCTACAGATACGCAGTATTTT	CSAAESTDTQYF